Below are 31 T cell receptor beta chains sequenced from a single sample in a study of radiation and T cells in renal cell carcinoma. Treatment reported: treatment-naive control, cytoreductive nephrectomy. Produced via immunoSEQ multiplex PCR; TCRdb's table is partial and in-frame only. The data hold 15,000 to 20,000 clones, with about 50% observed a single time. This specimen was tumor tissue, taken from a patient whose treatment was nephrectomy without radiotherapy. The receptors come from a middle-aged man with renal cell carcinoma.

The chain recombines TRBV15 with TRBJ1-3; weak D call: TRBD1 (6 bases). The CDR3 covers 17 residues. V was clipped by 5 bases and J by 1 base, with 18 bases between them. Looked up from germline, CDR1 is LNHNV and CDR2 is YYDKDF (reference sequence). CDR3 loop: CATSATGALVSGNTIYF. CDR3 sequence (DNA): TGTGCCACCAGCGCCACGGGGGCATTAGTATCTGGAAACACCATATATTTT.

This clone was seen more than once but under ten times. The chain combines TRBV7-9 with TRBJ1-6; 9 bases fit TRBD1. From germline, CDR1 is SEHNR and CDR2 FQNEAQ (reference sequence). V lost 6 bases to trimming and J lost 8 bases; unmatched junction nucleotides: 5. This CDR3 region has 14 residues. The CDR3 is CASSRDRDYSPLHF. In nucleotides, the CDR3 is TGTGCCAGCAGTCGGGACAGGGATTATTCACCCCTCCACTTT.

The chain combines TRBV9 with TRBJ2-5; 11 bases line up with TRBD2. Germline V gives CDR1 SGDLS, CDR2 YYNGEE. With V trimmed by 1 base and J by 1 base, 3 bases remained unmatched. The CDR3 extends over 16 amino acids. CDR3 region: CASSVYSGGGQETQYF. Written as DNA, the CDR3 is TGTGCCAGCAGCGTATATAGCGGGGGGGGCCAAGAGACCCAGTACTTC.

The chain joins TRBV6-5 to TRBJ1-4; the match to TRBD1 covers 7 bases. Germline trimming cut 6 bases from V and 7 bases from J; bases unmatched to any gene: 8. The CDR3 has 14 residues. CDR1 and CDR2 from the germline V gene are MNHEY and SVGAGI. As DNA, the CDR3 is TGTGCCAGCAGACTCGGACAGGAAGGTGAAAAACTGTTTTTT. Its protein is CASRLGQEGEKLFF.

In DNA form, the CDR3 reads TGTGCCAGCGCCTTAGGGAGAGCAACTAATGAAAAACTGTTTTTT. This translates into CASALGRATNEKLFF. The chain uses TRBV7-9 and TRBJ1-4, with D unresolved. CDR1 is SEHNR, CDR2 FQNEAQ, per germline (reference sequence). The CDR3 extends over 15 amino acids. The V end lost 8 bases, the J end lost 0 bases, and 13 bases lay between the germline ends.

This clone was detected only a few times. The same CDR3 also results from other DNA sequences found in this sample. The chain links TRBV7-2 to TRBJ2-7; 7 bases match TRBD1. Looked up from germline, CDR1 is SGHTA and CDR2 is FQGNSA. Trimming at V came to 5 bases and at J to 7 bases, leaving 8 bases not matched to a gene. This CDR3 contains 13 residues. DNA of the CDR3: TGTGCCAGCAGCCCGGGGACAGCTTCGGAGCAGTACTTC. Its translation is CASSPGTASEQYF.

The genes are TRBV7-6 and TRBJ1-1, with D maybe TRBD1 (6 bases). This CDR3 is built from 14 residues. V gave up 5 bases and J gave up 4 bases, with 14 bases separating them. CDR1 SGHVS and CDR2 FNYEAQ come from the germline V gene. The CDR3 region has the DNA TGTGCCAGCAGCCTCGCAGGGGAGGGCACTGAAGCTTTCTTT. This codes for CASSLAGEGTEAFF.

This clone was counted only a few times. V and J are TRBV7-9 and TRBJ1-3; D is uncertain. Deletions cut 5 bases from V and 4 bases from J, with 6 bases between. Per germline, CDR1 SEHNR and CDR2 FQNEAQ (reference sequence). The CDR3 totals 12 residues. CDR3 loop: CASSQGGNTIYF. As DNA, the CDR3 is TGTGCCAGCAGCCAAGGGGGAAACACCATATATTTT.

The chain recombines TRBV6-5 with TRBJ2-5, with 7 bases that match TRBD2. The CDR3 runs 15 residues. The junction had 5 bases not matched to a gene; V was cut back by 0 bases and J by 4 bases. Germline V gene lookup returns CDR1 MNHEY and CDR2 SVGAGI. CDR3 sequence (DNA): TGTGCCAGCAGTTACTCAGGGACTACGGGAGAGACCCAGTACTTC. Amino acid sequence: CASSYSGTTGETQYF.

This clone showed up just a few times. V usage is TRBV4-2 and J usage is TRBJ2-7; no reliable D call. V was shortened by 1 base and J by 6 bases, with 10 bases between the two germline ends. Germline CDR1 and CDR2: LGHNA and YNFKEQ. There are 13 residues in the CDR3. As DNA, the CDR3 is TGTGCCAGCAGCCAAGGGTCTGGGGTCGAGCAGTACTTC. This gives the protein CASSQGSGVEQYF.

The chain's CDR3 is CASSLPGNRGDTQYF. CDR3 coding DNA: TGTGCCAGCTCGCTTCCGGGAAATAGGGGAGATACGCAGTATTTT. The V call is TRBV18, the J call TRBJ2-3; tentatively, D is TRBD1 or TRBD2 (5 bases each). The CDR3 consists of 15 residues. Deletions cut 6 bases from V and 5 bases from J, with 18 bases between. CDR1 and CDR2 (germline): KGHSH, LQKENI.

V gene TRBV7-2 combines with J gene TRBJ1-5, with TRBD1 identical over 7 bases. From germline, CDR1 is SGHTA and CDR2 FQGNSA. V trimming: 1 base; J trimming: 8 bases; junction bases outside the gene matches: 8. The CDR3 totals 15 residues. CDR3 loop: CASSLERAGGKPQHF. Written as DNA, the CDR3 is TGTGCCAGCAGCTTAGAACGGGCAGGGGGGAAGCCCCAGCATTTT.

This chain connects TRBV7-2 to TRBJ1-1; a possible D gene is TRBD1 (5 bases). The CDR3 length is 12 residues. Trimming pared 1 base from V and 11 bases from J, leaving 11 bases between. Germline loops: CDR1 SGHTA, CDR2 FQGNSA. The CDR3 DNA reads TGTGCCAGCAGCTTAGTTCAGGGTACGGCTTTCTTT. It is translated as CASSLVQGTAFF.

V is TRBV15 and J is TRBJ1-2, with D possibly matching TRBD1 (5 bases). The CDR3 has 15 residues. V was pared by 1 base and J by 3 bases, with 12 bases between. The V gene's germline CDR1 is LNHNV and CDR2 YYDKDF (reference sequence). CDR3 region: CATSRGDGTYYGYTF. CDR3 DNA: TGTGCCACCAGCAGAGGGGACGGAACTTACTATGGCTACACCTTC.

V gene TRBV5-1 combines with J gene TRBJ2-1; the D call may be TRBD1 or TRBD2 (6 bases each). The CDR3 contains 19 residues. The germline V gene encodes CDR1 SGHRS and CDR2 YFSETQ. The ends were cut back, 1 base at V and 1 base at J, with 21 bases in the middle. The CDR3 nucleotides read TGCGCCAGCAGCTTGTGGGGGGCGTACGTCCTTGAGTCCTACAATGAGCAGTTCTTC. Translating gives CASSLWGAYVLESYNEQFF. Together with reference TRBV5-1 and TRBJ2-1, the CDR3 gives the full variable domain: KAGVTQTPRYLIKTRGQQVTLSCSPISGHRSVSWYQQTPGQGLQFLFEYFSETQRNKGNFPGRFSGRQFSNSRSEMNVSTLELGDSALYLCASSLWGAYVLESYNEQFFGPGTRLTVL.

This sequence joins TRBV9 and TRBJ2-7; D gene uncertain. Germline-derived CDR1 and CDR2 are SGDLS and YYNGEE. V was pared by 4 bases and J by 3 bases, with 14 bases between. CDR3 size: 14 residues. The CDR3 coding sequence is TGTGCCAGCAGCCCCGGAGTTTGGGGCTACGAGCAGTACTTC. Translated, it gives CASSPGVWGYEQYF.

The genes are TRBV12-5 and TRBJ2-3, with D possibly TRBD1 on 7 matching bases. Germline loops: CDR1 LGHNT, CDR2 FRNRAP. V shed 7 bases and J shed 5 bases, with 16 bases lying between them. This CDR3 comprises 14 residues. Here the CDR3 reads CASAVQGGRDTQYF. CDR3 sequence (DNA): TGTGCTAGTGCCGTTCAGGGGGGCAGAGATACGCAGTATTTT.

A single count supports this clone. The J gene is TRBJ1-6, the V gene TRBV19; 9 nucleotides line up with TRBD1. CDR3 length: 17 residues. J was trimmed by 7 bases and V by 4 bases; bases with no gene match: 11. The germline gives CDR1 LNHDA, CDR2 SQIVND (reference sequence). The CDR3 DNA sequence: TGTGCCAGTAGTAGAACCGCCGGGACAGGGACAAATTCACCCCTCCACTTT. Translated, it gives CASSRTAGTGTNSPLHF.

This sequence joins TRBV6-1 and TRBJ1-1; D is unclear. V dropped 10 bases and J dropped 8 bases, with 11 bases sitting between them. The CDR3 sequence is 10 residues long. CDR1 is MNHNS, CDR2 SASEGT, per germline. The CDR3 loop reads CATEELEAFF. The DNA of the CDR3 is TGTGCCACCGAGGAGTTGGAAGCTTTCTTT.

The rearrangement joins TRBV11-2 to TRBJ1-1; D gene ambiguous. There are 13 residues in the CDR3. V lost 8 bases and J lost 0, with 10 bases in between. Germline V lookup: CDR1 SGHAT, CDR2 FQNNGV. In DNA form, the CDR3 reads TGTGCCAGCGGACCCCAATTGAACACTGAAGCTTTCTTT. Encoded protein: CASGPQLNTEAFF.

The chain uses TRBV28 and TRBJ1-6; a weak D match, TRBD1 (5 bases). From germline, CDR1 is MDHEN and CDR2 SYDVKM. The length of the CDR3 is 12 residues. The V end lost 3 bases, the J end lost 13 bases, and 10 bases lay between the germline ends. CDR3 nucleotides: TGTGCCAGCAGTTTGAAGGGGATCCCCCTCCACTTT. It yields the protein CASSLKGIPLHF.

The CDR3 is CASSLEGANTIYF. The CDR3 DNA reads TGTGCCAGCAGCCTCGAGGGGGCAAACACCATATATTTT. The V and J genes are TRBV9 and TRBJ1-3, with 7 bases identical to TRBD1. CDR3 length equals 13 residues. The junction had 4 bases not matched to a gene; V was cut back by 4 bases and J by 6 bases. Germline assignment: CDR1 SGDLS and CDR2 YYNGEE.

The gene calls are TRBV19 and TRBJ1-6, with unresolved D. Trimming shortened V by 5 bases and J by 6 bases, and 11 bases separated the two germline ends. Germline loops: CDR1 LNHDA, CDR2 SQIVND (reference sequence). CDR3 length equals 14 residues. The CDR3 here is CASSFREFNSPLHF. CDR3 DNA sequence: TGTGCCAGTAGTTTCCGGGAGTTTAATTCACCCCTCCACTTT.

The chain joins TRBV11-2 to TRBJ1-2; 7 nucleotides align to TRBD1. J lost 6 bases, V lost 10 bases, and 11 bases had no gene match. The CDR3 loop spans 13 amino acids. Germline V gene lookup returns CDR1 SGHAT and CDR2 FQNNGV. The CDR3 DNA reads TGTGCCAACACACTTGACAGGGATGATGGCTACACCTTC. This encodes CANTLDRDDGYTF.

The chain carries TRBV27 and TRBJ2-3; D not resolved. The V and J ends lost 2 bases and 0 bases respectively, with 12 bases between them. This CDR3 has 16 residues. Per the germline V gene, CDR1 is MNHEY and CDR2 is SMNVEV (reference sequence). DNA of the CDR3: TGTGCCAGCAGTTTAACCGGGCCAGGCAGCACAGATACGCAGTATTTT. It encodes CASSLTGPGSTDTQYF.

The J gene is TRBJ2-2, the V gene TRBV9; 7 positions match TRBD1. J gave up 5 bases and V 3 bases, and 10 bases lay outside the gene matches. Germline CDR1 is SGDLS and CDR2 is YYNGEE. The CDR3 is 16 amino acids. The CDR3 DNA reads TGTGCCAGCAGCGGCGTTTCCAGGGGGAAAACCGGGGAGCTGTTTTTT. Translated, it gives CASSGVSRGKTGELFF.

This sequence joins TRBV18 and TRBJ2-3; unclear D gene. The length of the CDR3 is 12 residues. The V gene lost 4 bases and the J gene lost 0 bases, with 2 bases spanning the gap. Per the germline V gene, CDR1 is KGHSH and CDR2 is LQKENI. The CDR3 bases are TGTGCCAGCTCACTTAGCACAGATACGCAGTATTTT. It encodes CASSLSTDTQYF.

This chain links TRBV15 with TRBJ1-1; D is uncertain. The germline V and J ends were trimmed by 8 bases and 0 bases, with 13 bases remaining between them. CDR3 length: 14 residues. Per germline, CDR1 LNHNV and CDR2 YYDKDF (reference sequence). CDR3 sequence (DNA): TGTGCCACCGGGAGGTTACTCATGAACACTGAAGCTTTCTTT. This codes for CATGRLLMNTEAFF.

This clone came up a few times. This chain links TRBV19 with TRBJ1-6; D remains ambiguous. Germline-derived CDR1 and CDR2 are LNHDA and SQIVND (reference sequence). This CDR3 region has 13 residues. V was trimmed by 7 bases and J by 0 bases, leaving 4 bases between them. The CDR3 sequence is CASTSSYNSPLHF. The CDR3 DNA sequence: TGTGCCAGTACGAGCTCCTATAATTCACCCCTCCACTTT.

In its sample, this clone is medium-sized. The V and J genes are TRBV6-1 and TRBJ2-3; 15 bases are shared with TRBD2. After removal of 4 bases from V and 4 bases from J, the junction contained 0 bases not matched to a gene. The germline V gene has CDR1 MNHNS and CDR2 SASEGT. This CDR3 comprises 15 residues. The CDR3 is CASSGTSGGADTQYF. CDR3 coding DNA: TGTGCCAGCAGTGGGACTAGCGGGGGGGCAGATACGCAGTATTTT.

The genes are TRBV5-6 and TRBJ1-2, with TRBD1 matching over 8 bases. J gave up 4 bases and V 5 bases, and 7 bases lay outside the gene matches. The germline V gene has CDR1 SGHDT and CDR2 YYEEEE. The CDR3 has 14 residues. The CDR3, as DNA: TGTGCCAGCAGTAACAGGGGGTTTGGCTATGGCTACACCTTC. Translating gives CASSNRGFGYGYTF.